This is a list of T cell receptor beta chains from one sample in a study of T-cell memory formation after mild COVID-19. MiXCR was run by TCRdb on the 5' RACE reads, yielding one entry per CDR3 protein. The data contain roughly 240,000 distinct CDR3 sequences, about a sixth of them seen just once; the ten biggest clones take up over 20%. The source material was PBMCs or a T cell subset sorted from them (not recorded which). These receptors were collected from a man aged 18 to 29 who had mild COVID-19 (a few samples of this study predate the infection). Cell type and time point are not known. Both conserved end residues are part of each CDR3. D genes are given only for firm matches. Some rows mark clone size as missing; the rest say once, few, many or name a class of expanded clone.

J gene	V gene	clone size	CDR3 length	D gene	CDR3 protein	CDR3 DNA
TRBJ1-1	TRBV2	many	14	.	CASALPGRLVRAFF	TGTGCCAGCGCTCTTCCGGGACGCCTGGTCCGGGCTTTCTTT
TRBJ2-5	TRBV11-2	few	14	TRBD2	CASSPGGARETQYF	TGTGCCAGCAGCCCCGGGGGGGCCCGAGAGACCCAGTACTTC
TRBJ2-7	TRBV20-1	few	13	TRBD1	CSAGDRISYEQYF	TGCAGTGCTGGGGACAGAATCTCCTACGAGCAGTACTTC
TRBJ2-3	TRBV5-4	few	13	.	CASSSTPWATQYF	TGTGCCAGCAGCTCGACTCCTTGGGCTACGCAGTATTTT
TRBJ2-1	TRBV7-9	many	16	.	CASSHRPDSSYNEQFF	TGTGCCAGCAGTCACAGACCGGACAGCTCCTACAATGAGCAGTTCTTC
TRBJ2-5	TRBV30	.	13	.	CAWKDSLIETQYF	TGTGCCTGGAAAGACAGTTTAATAGAGACCCAGTACTTC
TRBJ2-2	TRBV5-5	.	15	TRBD2	CASTTIAGNPGELFF	TGTGCCAGCACCACGATAGCGGGGAATCCCGGGGAGCTGTTTTTT
TRBJ1-2	TRBV12-3/TRBV12-4	few	12	TRBD1	CASSLRGRGYTF	TGTGCCAGCAGTTTGAGGGGGCGAGGCTACACCTTC
TRBJ1-5	TRBV5-5	few	17	TRBD1	CASSSRDSFYRNQPQHF	TGTGCCAGCAGCTCACGGGACAGTTTTTACCGGAATCAGCCCCAGCATTTT
TRBJ1-1	TRBV4-2	few	17	.	CASSQAASQVLNTEAFF	TGTGCCAGCAGCCAAGCGGCCTCACAGGTTTTGAACACTGAAGCTTTCTTT
TRBJ2-5	TRBV20-1	few	11	.	CSAREVATQYF	TGCAGTGCTAGAGAGGTAGCGACCCAGTACTTC
TRBJ1-4	TRBV14	few	15	.	CASSQGTRTNEKLFF	TGTGCCAGCAGCCAAGGGACACGGACTAATGAAAAACTGTTTTTT
TRBJ2-5	TRBV5-4	few	14	.	CASSPGVNQETQYF	TGTGCCAGCAGTCCAGGGGTAAACCAAGAGACCCAGTACTTC
TRBJ1-6	TRBV7-2	.	14	.	CASSLGQGGSPLHF	TGTGCCAGCAGCTTAGGTCAGGGAGGTTCACCCCTCCACTTT
TRBJ2-7	TRBV5-1	few	15	.	CASSQLGDPTYEQYF	TGCGCCAGCAGCCAGCTCGGGGACCCGACCTACGAGCAGTACTTC
TRBJ2-3	TRBV5-1	many	13	TRBD1	CASAQGGTDTQYF	TGCGCCAGCGCCCAGGGGGGCACAGATACGCAGTATTTT
TRBJ1-6	TRBV18	.	15	.	CASSLAQSYNSPLHF	TGTGCCAGCTCACTGGCACAGTCATATAATTCACCCCTCCACTTT
TRBJ2-5	TRBV28	few	13	.	CASSIGAQETQYF	TGTGCCAGCAGCATCGGGGCCCAAGAGACCCAGTACTTC
TRBJ2-7	TRBV4-1	many	16	.	CASSQDPPPRGDEQYF	TGCGCCAGCAGCCAAGATCCCCCACCTCGGGGAGACGAGCAGTACTTC
TRBJ1-4	TRBV19	.	16	.	CASSIPGRVRGEKLFF	TGTGCCAGTAGTATCCCCGGACGAGTACGGGGGGAAAAACTGTTTTTT
TRBJ1-2	TRBV6-5	few	13	.	CASRRGVAGGYTF	TGTGCCAGCAGACGGGGGGTTGCTGGGGGCTACACCTTC
TRBJ1-2	TRBV6-5	.	13	.	CASSPGSYYGYTF	TGTGCCAGCAGCCCTGGTAGCTACTATGGCTACACCTTC
TRBJ2-7	TRBV4-2	few	13	.	CASSQGQDYEQYF	TGTGCCAGCAGCCAAGGACAGGACTACGAGCAGTACTTC
TRBJ2-5	TRBV11-2	few	15	.	CASSTEPPAGETQYF	TGTGCCAGCAGTACGGAACCTCCAGCCGGGGAGACCCAGTACTTC
TRBJ1-2	TRBV27	.	13	.	CASSVTVNYGYTF	TGTGCCAGCAGTGTGACAGTTAACTATGGCTACACCTTC
TRBJ2-5	TRBV5-1	many	14	TRBD1	CASKGGLGGETQYF	TGCGCCAGCAAAGGGGGCTTGGGTGGTGAGACCCAGTACTTC
TRBJ1-2	TRBV11-2	.	16	.	CASSLAGTRGSKGYTF	TGTGCCAGCAGCTTAGCCGGGACACGCGGGAGTAAGGGCTACACCTTC
TRBJ2-7	TRBV5-5	.	13	TRBD1	CASFRTGAGEQYF	TGTGCCAGCTTCCGGACAGGGGCAGGGGAGCAGTACTTC
TRBJ2-7	TRBV20-1	many	13	TRBD1	CSARTGQGNEQYF	TGCAGTGCTAGAACGGGACAGGGGAACGAGCAGTACTTC
TRBJ2-4	TRBV7-8	.	14	TRBD1	CASSSQGSVNIQYF	TGTGCCAGCAGCTCACAGGGGTCTGTAAACATTCAGTACTTC
TRBJ2-7	TRBV13	few	9	.	CASSWSLYF	TGTGCCAGCAGTTGGAGTCTTTATTTC
TRBJ1-4	TRBV4-3	few	13	.	CASSQDLQEKLFF	TGCGCCAGCAGCCAAGATCTCCAGGAAAAACTGTTTTTT
TRBJ2-3	TRBV24-1	many	15	.	CATSDYRETTDTQYF	TGTGCCACCAGTGATTACAGGGAGACCACAGATACGCAGTATTTT
TRBJ1-5	TRBV4-1	.	15	.	CASSQGANSNQPQHF	TGCGCCAGCAGCCAAGGAGCAAATAGCAATCAGCCCCAGCATTTT
TRBJ2-2	TRBV9	many	16	.	CASSVGEQPNTGELFF	TGTGCCAGCAGCGTAGGGGAACAGCCGAACACCGGGGAGCTGTTTTTT
TRBJ1-6	TRBV20-1	few	12	TRBD1	CSARDARDRYFF	TGCAGTGCTAGAGATGCCCGGGACAGATACTTCTTT
TRBJ1-3	TRBV10-3	few	13	.	CACGGNGGNTIYF	TGTGCCTGCGGGGGGAACGGTGGAAACACCATATATTTT
TRBJ1-2	TRBV2	.	13	.	CASSEGWVGGYTF	TGTGCCAGCAGTGAAGGTTGGGTTGGCGGCTACACCTTC
TRBJ1-1	TRBV6-6	.	11	.	CASSYSAEAFF	TGTGCCAGCAGTTACTCAGCTGAAGCTTTCTTT
TRBJ2-1	TRBV30	.	14	.	CAWSPGLVYNEQFF	TGTGCCTGGAGTCCGGGACTCGTCTACAATGAGCAGTTCTTC
TRBJ2-3	TRBV20-1	few	12	.	CSASNLVDTQYF	TGCAGTGCTAGTAACCTGGTAGATACGCAGTATTTT
TRBJ2-3	TRBV27	few	17	.	CASSLSFRGPFTDTQYF	TGTGCCAGCAGTTTATCCTTTCGGGGGCCGTTCACAGATACGCAGTATTTT
TRBJ2-7	TRBV12-3/TRBV12-4	few	14	.	CASSWSVILGEQYF	TGTGCCAGCAGTTGGAGCGTCATCCTGGGGGAGCAGTACTTC
TRBJ2-2	TRBV7-9	few	18	.	CASSLASTATANTGELFF	TGTGCCAGCAGCTTAGCCTCGACTGCCACCGCGAACACCGGGGAGCTGTTTTTT
TRBJ2-3	TRBV20-1	.	14	.	CSATSKGRPDTQYF	TGCAGTGCAACCTCAAAGGGGCGTCCAGATACGCAGTATTTT
TRBJ2-1	TRBV5-1	.	15	TRBD1	CASSMGQGAHNEQFF	TGCGCCAGCAGCATGGGACAGGGGGCGCATAATGAGCAGTTCTTC